The source of this T cell receptor (beta chain) is a study of control samples from healthy donors and cancer patients. Assay used: immunoSEQ multiplex PCR; TCRdb lists only in-frame clones, some missing. The sample lists over 85,000 clones; about 81% were seen once. The V gene lost 8 bases and the J gene lost 5 bases, with 17 bases spanning the gap. CDR1 is MNHEY, CDR2 SVGEGT, per germline. The CDR3 runs to 14 residues. The specimen sequenced was PBMCs. The V and J genes are TRBV6-2 or TRBV6-3 and TRBJ2-3; D call uncertain. This sequence was found in a man between 65 and 80 years old with lung cancer. The CDR3 DNA sequence: TGTGCCAGCCGCCGGACCGTCTCAGGAGATACGCAGTATTTT. Translating gives CASRRTVSGDTQYF.